The clone carrying this TCR beta chain was seen a handful of times. Its specificity is not known. The entirety of the isolated RNA underwent reverse transcription, so expressed TCRB transcripts were sequenced. Samples of naive, central memory and regulatory T cells yielded a mean of around 4 million reads. Here immunoSEQ multiplex PCR was the method, and the copy in TCRdb shows in-frame clones only, minus some. The repertoire holds 500,000 to 850,000 clones, with around 15% as singletons. The record originates from a study of beta chain features in type 1 diabetes. General study findings and limits: Type 1 diabetes patients had moderately but significantly shorter TCRB CDR3s in all four CD4+ subsets. The study found fewer insertions and more deletions at VDJ junctions in type 1 diabetes patients. Healthy donors had naive, central memory and Treg TCRB repertoires that appeared less similar than those seen among patients.

The CDR3 loop spans 16 amino acids. Germline loops: CDR1 LGHNA, CDR2 YNFKEQ. The V segment lost 6 bases and the J segment 2 bases; nucleotides outside the gene matches: 9. This clonotype originated in a man between 18 and 35 years old with type 1 diabetes. The material sequenced was naive CD4+ T cells from blood. The chain recombines TRBV4-2 with TRBJ1-4, with 7 bases lining up with TRBD1. The CDR3 region has the DNA TGTGCCAGCAGGGGGGAAGGGACAGAGACTAATGAAAAACTGTTTTTT. Translating gives CASRGEGTETNEKLFF.